A selection of T cell receptor beta chains follows, all from one sample in a study of human T cells and chemical hapten exposure. Using its own MiXCR run on the RACE reads, TCRdb lists one record per CDR3 protein. There are about 120,000 distinct CDR3 sequences in the sample; 12% occur only once, and about 1.4% lies in the top ten. Sequencing was performed on whole blood, taken in connection with sensitization to the hapten diphenylcyclopropenone (DPC). Source of these receptors: a woman between 45 and 65 years old with alopecia areata. Some clones in this sample may be carry-over from other donors' samples. CDR3s include the opening cysteine and the closing phenylalanine or tryptophan. D genes are given only for firm matches. Clone sizes are given selectively: once, few, many, or a class where the clone is expanded.

>TRBV11-2|15|TRBD1|TRBJ1-1|many
CASSLGQGSWSEAFF
TGTGCCAGCAGCTTGGGACAGGGCAGTTGGTCTGAAGCTTTCTTT
>TRBV7-6|13|-|TRBJ1-1|-
CASSKERNTEAFF
TGTGCCAGCAGCAAGGAGAGAAACACTGAAGCTTTCTTT
>TRBV10-2|12|-|TRBJ2-2|-
CASSEVTGELFF
TGCGCCAGCAGTGAAGTCACCGGGGAGCTGTTTTTT
>TRBV5-1|15|TRBD2|TRBJ2-7|-
CASSLPEAGNYEQYF
TGCGCCAGCAGCTTGCCAGAAGCGGGGAACTACGAGCAGTACTTC
>TRBV19|18|TRBD2|TRBJ2-1|-
CASSATSGRVTRFDEQFF
TGTGCCAGTAGTGCGACTAGCGGGAGAGTGACACGCTTCGATGAGCAGTTCTTC
>TRBV5-1|12|-|TRBJ2-1|-
CASSLRQGVQFF
TGCGCCAGCAGCTTGAGGCAGGGCGTACAGTTCTTC
>TRBV7-2|15|TRBD2|TRBJ2-7|few
CASSLDLAVSYEQYF
TGTGCCAGCAGCTTAGACCTAGCGGTTTCATACGAGCAGTACTTC
>TRBV28|12|-|TRBJ1-5|many
CASRGSNQPQHF
TGTGCCAGCAGGGGTAGCAATCAGCCCCAGCATTTT
>TRBV12-3/TRBV12-4|13|-|TRBJ1-1|many
CASNREMNTEAFF
TGTGCCAGCAATCGCGAGATGAACACTGAAGCTTTCTTT
>TRBV18|15|TRBD1|TRBJ1-2|few
CASSPLNRTGLGYTF
TGTGCCAGCTCACCCTTGAACCGGACAGGGCTTGGCTACACCTTC
>TRBV28|12|-|TRBJ1-1|few
CASSRIITEAFF
TGTGCCAGCAGTCGGATAATCACTGAAGCTTTCTTT
>TRBV5-5|15|-|TRBJ2-1|many
CASSPKSGTYNEQFF
TGTGCCAGCAGCCCGAAAAGCGGAACCTACAATGAGCAGTTCTTC
>TRBV5-5|15|TRBD2|TRBJ2-3|-
CASSLGSGRTDTQYF
TGTGCCAGCAGCTTGGGTAGCGGGAGGACAGATACGCAGTATTTT
>TRBV7-9|17|-|TRBJ1-6|many
CASSLSRGGPWRSPLHF
TGTGCCAGCAGCTTATCAAGAGGGGGACCCTGGAGGTCACCCCTCCACTTT
>TRBV6-6|16|-|TRBJ2-3|few
CASSPPGAEITDTQYF
TGTGCCAGCAGTCCCCCGGGGGCGGAGATAACAGATACGCAGTATTTT
>TRBV15|14|-|TRBJ1-1|few
CATSPDTVNTEAFF
TGTGCCACCAGCCCCGACACTGTTAACACTGAAGCTTTCTTT
>TRBV18|14|-|TRBJ1-1|many
CASSPRQMNTEAFF
TGTGCCAGCTCACCACGGCAGATGAACACTGAAGCTTTCTTT
>TRBV5-1|16|-|TRBJ2-1|-
CASGPTTGTYYNEQFF
TGCGCCAGCGGTCCTACCACCGGGACTTACTACAATGAGCAGTTCTTC
>TRBV20-1|14|TRBD2|TRBJ2-3|many
CSAGLAGGTDTQYF
TGCAGTGCGGGTCTAGCGGGGGGAACGGATACGCAGTATTTT
>TRBV6-2/TRBV6-3|13|-|TRBJ2-7|-
CASSIGRNYEQYF
TGTGCCAGCAGTATAGGACGGAACTACGAGCAGTACTTC
>TRBV20-1|11|-|TRBJ2-4|few
CSAAPGNNQYF
TGCAGTGCCGCCCCGGGGAATAATCAGTACTTC
>TRBV29-1|14|TRBD1|TRBJ2-3|-
CSSRTGVATDTQYF
TGCAGCTCCCGGACAGGGGTCGCGACAGATACGCAGTATTTT
>TRBV19|14|TRBD2|TRBJ2-3|-
CASSPAGGVNTQYF
TGTGCCAGTAGCCCGGCGGGGGGCGTGAATACGCAGTATTTT
>TRBV28|17|TRBD2|TRBJ2-7|few
CASSLGLAGANSYEQYF
TGTGCCAGCAGTTTAGGGCTAGCGGGGGCCAACTCCTACGAGCAGTACTTC
>TRBV7-2|20|TRBD2|TRBJ2-6|-
CASSYDGTSGLFSGANVLTF
TGTGCCAGCAGCTACGACGGGACTAGCGGGTTATTCTCTGGGGCCAACGTCCTGACTTTC
>TRBV28|12|-|TRBJ2-7|many
CASSRANYEQYF
TGTGCCAGCAGCAGGGCGAACTACGAGCAGTACTTC
>TRBV2|13|-|TRBJ1-5|many
CASSEQGNQPQHF
TGTGCCAGCAGTGAACAGGGGAATCAGCCCCAGCATTTT
>TRBV7-9|13|-|TRBJ1-1|many
CASTLDSNTEAFF
TGTGCCAGCACCTTGGACAGTAACACTGAAGCTTTCTTT
>TRBV19|13|-|TRBJ2-2|many
CASSTLVTGELFF
TGTGCCAGTAGCACGCTAGTGACCGGGGAGCTGTTTTTT
>TRBV20-1|13|-|TRBJ1-1|-
CSAPRSGRTEAFF
TGCAGTGCTCCTCGCAGCGGGAGGACTGAAGCTTTCTTT
>TRBV3-1|14|TRBD2|TRBJ2-2|many
CASSYEREFRELFF
TGTGCCAGCAGCTACGAGCGGGAGTTCAGGGAGCTGTTTTTT
>TRBV7-2|13|-|TRBJ2-3|many
CASSSIGTDTQYF
TGTGCCAGCAGCTCTATTGGCACAGATACGCAGTATTTT
>TRBV12-3/TRBV12-4|14|TRBD2|TRBJ2-1|-
CASSSGLAEPRKFF
TGTGCCAGCAGTTCGGGACTAGCGGAACCCCGGAAGTTCTTC
>TRBV10-2|14|-|TRBJ1-4|-
CAVGSGARNEKLFF
TGCGCCGTCGGGTCGGGGGCGCGTAATGAAAAACTGTTTTTT
>TRBV6-6|14|TRBD1|TRBJ1-5|-
CASSRGQADQPQHF
TGTGCCAGCAGCCGCGGACAGGCCGATCAGCCCCAGCATTTT
>TRBV5-6|15|-|TRBJ2-1|-
CASSLLGRAYNEQFF
TGTGCCAGCAGCCTCCTAGGCCGGGCCTACAATGAGCAGTTCTTC
>TRBV3-1|13|-|TRBJ1-5|-
CASSQDPGQPQHF
TGTGCCAGCAGCCAAGACCCCGGTCAGCCCCAGCATTTT
>TRBV11-2|16|-|TRBJ2-4|many
CASREGQGVAKNIQYF
TGTGCCAGCAGGGAGGGGCAGGGGGTAGCCAAAAACATTCAGTACTTC
>TRBV4-1|16|TRBD2|TRBJ2-2|-
CASSQSGGRETGELFF
TGCGCCAGCAGCCAGAGCGGCGGGAGGGAAACCGGGGAGCTGTTTTTT
>TRBV7-2|12|-|TRBJ1-6|few
CASSLSREALHF
TGTGCCAGCAGCTTATCACGGGAAGCCCTCCACTTT
>TRBV5-5|16|-|TRBJ2-1|few
CASSSRAPSSYNEQFF
TGTGCCAGCAGCTCCCGGGCTCCATCCTCCTACAATGAGCAGTTCTTC
>TRBV7-6|15|TRBD2|TRBJ2-1|many
CASSHTSGRDNEQFF
TGTGCCAGCAGCCATACTAGCGGGAGGGACAATGAGCAGTTCTTC
>TRBV18|15|-|TRBJ2-5|many
CASSPNLLGQETQYF
TGTGCCAGCTCACCAAACTTGCTTGGCCAAGAGACCCAGTACTTC
>TRBV2|13|-|TRBJ2-2|many
CASRTLSTGELFF
TGTGCCAGCAGGACCCTAAGCACCGGGGAGCTGTTTTTT
>TRBV5-6|14|-|TRBJ2-2|-
CASSLALNTGELFF
TGTGCCAGCAGCTTGGCCTTAAACACCGGGGAGCTGTTTTTT
>TRBV5-1|16|-|TRBJ1-4|few
CASSLTTGYRAEKLFF
TGCGCCAGCAGCTTGACAACAGGGTATCGAGCTGAAAAACTGTTTTTT
>TRBV20-1|15|-|TRBJ1-5|few
CSARDPLLTNQPQHF
TGCAGTGCTAGAGATCCCCTGCTTACAAATCAGCCCCAGCATTTT
>TRBV28|15|-|TRBJ2-6|many
CASRPHISGANVLTF
TGTGCCAGCAGACCTCACATCTCTGGGGCCAACGTCCTGACTTTC
>TRBV7-2|14|-|TRBJ1-1|few
CASSLSRRNTEAFF
TGTGCCAGCAGCCTAAGCCGACGGAACACTGAAGCTTTCTTT
>TRBV6-5|16|-|TRBJ1-3|many
CASSKPPGVPGNTIYF
-